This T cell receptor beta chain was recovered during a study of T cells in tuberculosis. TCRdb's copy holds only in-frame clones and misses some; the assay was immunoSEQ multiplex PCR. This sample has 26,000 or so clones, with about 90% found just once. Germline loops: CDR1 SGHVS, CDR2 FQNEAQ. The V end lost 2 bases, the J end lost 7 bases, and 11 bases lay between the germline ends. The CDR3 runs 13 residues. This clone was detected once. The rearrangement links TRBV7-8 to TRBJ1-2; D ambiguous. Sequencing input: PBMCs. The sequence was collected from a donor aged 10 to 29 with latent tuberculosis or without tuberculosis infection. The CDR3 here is CASSLWAESGYTF. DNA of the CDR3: TGTGCCAGCAGCTTATGGGCTGAGTCTGGCTACACCTTC.